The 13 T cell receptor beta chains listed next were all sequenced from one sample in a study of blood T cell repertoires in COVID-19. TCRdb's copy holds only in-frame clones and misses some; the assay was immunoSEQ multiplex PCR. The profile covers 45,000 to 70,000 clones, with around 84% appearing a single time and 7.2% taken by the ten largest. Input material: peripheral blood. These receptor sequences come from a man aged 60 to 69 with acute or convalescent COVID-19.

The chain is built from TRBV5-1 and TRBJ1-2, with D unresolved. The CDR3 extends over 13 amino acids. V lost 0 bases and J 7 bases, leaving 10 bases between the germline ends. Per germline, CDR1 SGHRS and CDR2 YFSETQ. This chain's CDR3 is CASSLVPGGGYTF. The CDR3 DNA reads TGCGCCAGCAGCTTGGTACCGGGAGGTGGCTACACCTTC.

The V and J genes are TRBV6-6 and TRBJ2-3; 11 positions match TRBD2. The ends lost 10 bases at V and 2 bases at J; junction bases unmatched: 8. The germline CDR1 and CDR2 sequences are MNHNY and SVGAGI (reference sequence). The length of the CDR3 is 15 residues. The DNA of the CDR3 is TGTGCCACCTACTCTAGCGGGGGGTCCACAGATACGCAGTATTTT. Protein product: CATYSSGGSTDTQYF.

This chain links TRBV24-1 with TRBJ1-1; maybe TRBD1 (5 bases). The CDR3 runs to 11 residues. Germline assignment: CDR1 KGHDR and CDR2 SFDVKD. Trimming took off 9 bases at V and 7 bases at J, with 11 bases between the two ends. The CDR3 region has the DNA TGTGCCACCCGTAGGGGTGATGAAGCTTTCTTT. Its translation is CATRRGDEAFF.

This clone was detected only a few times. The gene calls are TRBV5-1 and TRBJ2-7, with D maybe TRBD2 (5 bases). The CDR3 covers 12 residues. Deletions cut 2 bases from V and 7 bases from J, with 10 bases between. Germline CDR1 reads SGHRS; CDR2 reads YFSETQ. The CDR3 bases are TGCGCCAGCAGCTTAACTACGGGGGAGCAGTACTTC. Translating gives CASSLTTGEQYF.

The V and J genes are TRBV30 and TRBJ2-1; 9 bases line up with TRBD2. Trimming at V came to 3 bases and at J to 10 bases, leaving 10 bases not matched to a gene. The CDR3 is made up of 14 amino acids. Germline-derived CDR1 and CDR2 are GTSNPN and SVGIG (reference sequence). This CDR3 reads CAWRHSGGAPEQFF. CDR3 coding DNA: TGTGCCTGGAGGCATAGCGGGGGCGCCCCGGAGCAGTTCTTC.

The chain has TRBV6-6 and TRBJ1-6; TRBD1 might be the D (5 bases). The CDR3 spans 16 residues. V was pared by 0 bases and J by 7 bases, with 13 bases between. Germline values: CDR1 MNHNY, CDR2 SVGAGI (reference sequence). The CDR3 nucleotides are TGTGCCAGCAGTTACTCCGGGGGTTTTGGGAATTCACCCCTCCACTTT. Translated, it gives CASSYSGGFGNSPLHF.

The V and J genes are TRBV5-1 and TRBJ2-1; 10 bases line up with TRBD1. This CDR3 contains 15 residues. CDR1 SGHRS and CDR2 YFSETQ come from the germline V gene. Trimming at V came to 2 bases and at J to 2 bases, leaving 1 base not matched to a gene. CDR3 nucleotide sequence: TGCGCCAGCAGCTTCGGACAGGGGGCCTACAATGAGCAGTTCTTC. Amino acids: CASSFGQGAYNEQFF.

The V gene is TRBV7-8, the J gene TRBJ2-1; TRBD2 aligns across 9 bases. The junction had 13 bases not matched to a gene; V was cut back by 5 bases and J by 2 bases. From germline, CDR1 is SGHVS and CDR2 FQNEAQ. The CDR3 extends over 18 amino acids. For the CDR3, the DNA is TGTGCCAGCAGCCCCGCCACCCTTAGCGGGGGTCCCTACAATGAGCAGTTCTTC. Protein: CASSPATLSGGPYNEQFF.

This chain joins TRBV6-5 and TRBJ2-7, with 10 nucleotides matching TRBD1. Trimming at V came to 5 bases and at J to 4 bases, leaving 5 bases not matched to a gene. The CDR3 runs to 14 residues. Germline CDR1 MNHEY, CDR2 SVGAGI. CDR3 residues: CASSTLGQGYEQYF. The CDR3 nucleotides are TGTGCCAGCAGTACCTTGGGACAGGGGTACGAGCAGTACTTC.

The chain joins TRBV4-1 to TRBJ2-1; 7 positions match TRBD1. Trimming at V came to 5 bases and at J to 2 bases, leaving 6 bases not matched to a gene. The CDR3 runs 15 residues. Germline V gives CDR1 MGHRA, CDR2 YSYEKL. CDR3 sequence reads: CASSLSGTAYNEQFF. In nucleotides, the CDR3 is TGCGCCAGCAGCTTGTCTGGGACAGCCTACAATGAGCAGTTCTTC.

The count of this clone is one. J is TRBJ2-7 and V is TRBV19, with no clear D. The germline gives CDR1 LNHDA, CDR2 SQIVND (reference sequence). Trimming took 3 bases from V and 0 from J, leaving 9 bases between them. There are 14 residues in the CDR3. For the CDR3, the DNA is TGTGCCAGTAGTATCGGAGCAGTCTCCTACGAGCAGTACTTC. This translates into CASSIGAVSYEQYF.

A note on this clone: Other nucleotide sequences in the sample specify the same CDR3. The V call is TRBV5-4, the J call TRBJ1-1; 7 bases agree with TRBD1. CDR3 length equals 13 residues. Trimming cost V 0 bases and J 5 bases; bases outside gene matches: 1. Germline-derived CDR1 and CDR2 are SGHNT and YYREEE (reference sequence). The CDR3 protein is CASSLDRGTEAFF. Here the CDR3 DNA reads TGTGCCAGCAGCTTGGACAGGGGTACTGAAGCTTTCTTT.

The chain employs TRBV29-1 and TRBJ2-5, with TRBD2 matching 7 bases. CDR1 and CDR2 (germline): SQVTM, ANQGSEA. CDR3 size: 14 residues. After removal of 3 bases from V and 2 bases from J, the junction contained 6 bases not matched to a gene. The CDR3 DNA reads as TGCAGCGTTGATGCGGGGGAGCTACAAGAGACCCAGTACTTC. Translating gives CSVDAGELQETQYF.